These 11 T cell receptor beta chains came from one sample sequenced in a study of T cells in Graves' hyperthyroidism and ophthalmopathy. Regions amplified from RNA transcripts were the TCR beta CDR3 regions. HTBI primers were used for first-round RT-PCR of the TCR CDR3. TCRdb re-called the multiplex PCR reads with MiXCR, one entry per CDR3 protein. Of 250,000 or so distinct CDR3 sequences listed, more than 14% are singletons. Sequenced: blood. These receptors all come from a woman aged 40 to 49 with Graves' hyperthyroidism that later progressed to Graves' ophthalmopathy.

Many counts were recorded for this clonotype. The J gene is TRBJ1-5, the V gene TRBV9; 9 nucleotides agree with TRBD1. Germline V gene sequence: CDR1 SGDLS, CDR2 YYNGEE. The length of the CDR3 is 15 residues. V lost 3 bases and J lost 1; bases outside the gene matches: 2. The CDR3 DNA reads as TGTGCCAGCAGCGGAGGACAGGGGAGCAATCAGCCCCAGCATTTT. It codes for CASSGGQGSNQPQHF.

This clonotype was observed at least ten times. The V and J genes are TRBV18 and TRBJ1-1, with a possible D match to TRBD1 (6 bases). CDR1 KGHSH and CDR2 LQKENI come from the germline V gene. The V end was cut by 6 bases, the J end by 2 bases, with 16 bases between. CDR3 length: 15 residues. CDR3 sequence reads: CASSKMDSRNTEAFF. DNA for the CDR3: TGTGCCAGCTCCAAAATGGACAGTCGAAACACTGAAGCTTTCTTT.

A few counts support this clonotype. This chain links TRBV18 with TRBJ1-3; no definite D call. Germline lookup yields CDR1 KGHSH and CDR2 LQKENI. There are 14 residues in the CDR3. V shed 6 bases and J shed 2 bases, with 11 bases lying between them. The CDR3 DNA sequence: TGTGCCAGCTCCAATCTTCTGACTGGAAACACCATATATTTT. This sequence encodes CASSNLLTGNTIYF.

Ten or more counts support this clonotype. The chain couples TRBV27 to TRBJ2-1; no definite D call. Between the trimmed V and J ends, which lost 6 bases and 4 bases, there was a span of 16 bases. CDR1 is MNHEY and CDR2 is SMNVEV in the germline V gene (reference sequence). This CDR3 spans 15 amino acids. The CDR3 is CASRPTRRNYNEQFF. CDR3 DNA sequence: TGTGCCAGCAGGCCGACCCGGCGGAATTACAATGAGCAGTTCTTC.

In this sample, this clonotype turned up many times. This rearrangement joins TRBV20-1 to TRBJ2-1; TRBD2 agrees at 14 bases. Trimming at V came to 0 bases and at J to 2 bases, leaving 9 bases not matched to a gene. Germline V gene data show CDR1 as DFQATT and CDR2 as SNEGSKA (reference sequence). The CDR3 spans 19 residues. The chain's CDR3 is CSAREHRLAGGPAYNEQFF. CDR3 DNA sequence: TGCAGTGCTAGAGAACACAGACTAGCGGGAGGGCCAGCCTACAATGAGCAGTTCTTC.

The rearrangement uses TRBV5-6 and TRBJ2-1; 14 nucleotides line up with TRBD2. V shed 0 bases and J 10 bases; nucleotides not matched to a gene: 6. This CDR3 has 16 residues. CDR1 is SGHDT and CDR2 is YYEEEE in the germline V gene. In DNA form, the CDR3 reads TGTGCCAGCAGCTTGGTGGGACTAGCGGGAGAATTGGAGCAGTTCTTC. Its translation is CASSLVGLAGELEQFF.

This chain connects TRBV18 to TRBJ2-2, with TRBD2 matching over 11 bases. The CDR3 spans 16 residues. Trimming at V came to 6 bases and at J to 4 bases, leaving 7 bases not matched to a gene. The V gene's germline CDR1 is KGHSH and CDR2 LQKENI. Here the CDR3 reads CASSTSLAGGTGELFF. The CDR3 DNA sequence: TGTGCCAGCTCCACATCTCTAGCGGGAGGCACCGGGGAGCTGTTTTTT. Full variable domain (remainder filled in from reference TRBV18 and TRBJ2-2): NAGVMQNPRHLVRRRGQEARLRCSPMKGHSHVYWYRQLPEEGLKFMVYLQKENIIDESGMPKERFSAEFPKEGPSILRIQQVVRGDSAAYFCASSTSLAGGTGELFFGEGSRLTVL.

The chain couples TRBV4-1 to TRBJ1-1, with a tentative D call TRBD1 (5 bases). Trimming removed 1 base at V and 1 base at J, with 13 bases between. CDR3 length: 16 amino acids. The germline CDR1 and CDR2 sequences are MGHRA and YSYEKL. The CDR3 bases are TGCGCCAGCAGCCAAGTTTCAGGGTCGGGGAACACTGAAGCTTTCTTT. Its protein product is CASSQVSGSGNTEAFF.

This clonotype came up many times. The chain uses TRBV5-1 and TRBJ2-7, with 7 bases aligning to TRBD1. There are 16 residues in the CDR3. Germline CDR1 is SGHRS and CDR2 is YFSETQ. V dropped 1 base and J dropped 0; count of bases not matched to a gene: 7. As DNA, the CDR3 is TGCGCCAGCAGCTTGAAGACAGGGTTAAACTCCTACGAGCAGTACTTC. It translates to CASSLKTGLNSYEQYF. The entire variable domain, with the rest obtained from reference TRBV5-1 and TRBJ2-7, is as follows: KAGVTQTPRYLIKTRGQQVTLSCSPISGHRSVSWYQQTPGQGLQFLFEYFSETQRNKGNFPGRFSGRQFSNSRSEMNVSTLELGDSALYLCASSLKTGLNSYEQYFGPGTRLTVT.

This clonotype was recorded many times. The chain joins TRBV27 to TRBJ1-6; D call uncertain. CDR1 is MNHEY and CDR2 is SMNVEV in the germline V gene (reference sequence). The CDR3 is made up of 13 amino acids. V was shortened by 5 bases and J by 9 bases, with 11 bases between the two germline ends. The CDR3 loop is CASSNGDSSPLHF. Written as DNA, the CDR3 is TGTGCCAGCAGTAATGGGGATAGTTCACCCCTCCACTTT.

Many counts were recorded for this clonotype. As DNA, the CDR3 is TGTGCCAGCAGCCAAGATCGACTAGCGGAGAGATACAATGAGCAGTTCTTC. Translation gives CASSQDRLAERYNEQFF. This chain joins TRBV3-1 and TRBJ2-1; 9 nucleotides align to TRBD2. The J segment lost 4 bases and the V segment lost 0 bases, leaving 7 bases of the junction unmatched. CDR1 is LGHDT and CDR2 is YNNKEL in the germline V gene (reference sequence). The CDR3 covers 17 residues.